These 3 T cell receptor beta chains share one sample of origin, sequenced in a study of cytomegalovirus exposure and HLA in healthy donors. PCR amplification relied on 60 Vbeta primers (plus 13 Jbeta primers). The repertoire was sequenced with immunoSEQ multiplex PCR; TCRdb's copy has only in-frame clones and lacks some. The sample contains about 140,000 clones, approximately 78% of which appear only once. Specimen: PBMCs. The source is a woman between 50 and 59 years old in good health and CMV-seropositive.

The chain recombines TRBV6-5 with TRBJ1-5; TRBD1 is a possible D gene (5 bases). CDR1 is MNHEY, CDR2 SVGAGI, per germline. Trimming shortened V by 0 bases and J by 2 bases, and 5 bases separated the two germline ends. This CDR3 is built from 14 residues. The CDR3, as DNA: TGTGCCAGCAGTTACTCCAGGGGCAATCAGCCCCAGCATTTT. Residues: CASSYSRGNQPQHF.

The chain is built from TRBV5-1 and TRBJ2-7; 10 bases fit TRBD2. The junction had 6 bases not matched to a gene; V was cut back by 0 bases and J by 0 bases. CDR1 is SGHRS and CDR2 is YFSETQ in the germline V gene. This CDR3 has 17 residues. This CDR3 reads CASSLVLAGEVSYEQYF. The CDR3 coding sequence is TGCGCCAGCAGCTTGGTCCTAGCGGGAGAGGTCTCCTACGAGCAGTACTTC.

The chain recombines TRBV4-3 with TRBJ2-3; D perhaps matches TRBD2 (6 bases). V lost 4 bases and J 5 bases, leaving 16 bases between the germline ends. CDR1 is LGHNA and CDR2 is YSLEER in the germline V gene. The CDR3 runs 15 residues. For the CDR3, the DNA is TGCGCCAGCAGCCCATCTTGGACTACGGAAGATACGCAGTATTTT. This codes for CASSPSWTTEDTQYF.